These T cell receptor beta chains were read from a single sample in a study of blood T cell repertoires in COVID-19. Assay: immunoSEQ multiplex PCR; the TCRdb copy retains only in-frame clones and omits some. Found here are approximately 220,000 clones, roughly four fifths of them singletons; the top ten hold approximately 4.5%. Sequenced sample: peripheral blood. These receptor sequences come from a woman aged 70-85 years with acute or convalescent COVID-19. Each CDR3 is given with its conserved first and last residue. Fields, in order: D gene, J gene, V gene, clone size, CDR3 DNA, CDR3 protein. The D gene is left open where the match is weak. For some rows the clone size is stated as once, few or many, or as a class when expanded; others skip it.

D: -
J: TRBJ1-5
V: TRBV4-1
size: -
DNA: TGCGCCAGCAGCCACCGGTTAGGGGCGAAACAGCCCCAGCATTTT
CDR3: CASSHRLGAKQPQHF

D: TRBD1
J: TRBJ1-3
V: TRBV3-1/TRBV3-2
size: -
DNA: TGTGCCAGCAGCCAAGGGACAGGGGCTGGAAACACCATATATTTT
CDR3: CASSQGTGAGNTIYF

D: -
J: TRBJ1-1
V: TRBV25-1
size: few
DNA: TGTGCCAGCAGTGATAGAGGGGGAGGGGTTCCTGAAGCTTTCTTT
CDR3: CASSDRGGGVPEAFF

D: TRBD1
J: TRBJ1-1
V: TRBV18
size: -
DNA: TGTGCCAGCTCACGAGACAGGGAAGAAGCTTTCTTT
CDR3: CASSRDREEAFF

D: -
J: TRBJ1-4
V: TRBV7-9
size: -
DNA: TGTGCCAGCAGCTTAGGGGGACATTTTAATGAAAAACTGTTTTTT
CDR3: CASSLGGHFNEKLFF

D: -
J: TRBJ1-1
V: TRBV15
size: -
DNA: TGTGCCACCAGCAGAGCAGGAGGACGGTGGAGGGCTGAAGCTTTCTTT
CDR3: CATSRAGGRWRAEAFF

D: -
J: TRBJ1-2
V: TRBV29-1
size: once
DNA: TGCAGCGTAGGGGGAGTTGGTGACTATGGCTACACCTTC
CDR3: CSVGGVGDYGYTF

D: -
J: TRBJ1-3
V: TRBV4-1
size: few
DNA: TGCGCCAGCAGCCAAGATGCGGGGGCTGGAAACACCATATATTTT
CDR3: CASSQDAGAGNTIYF

D: -
J: TRBJ1-1
V: TRBV5-1
size: -
DNA: TGCGCCAGCAGCTTGGCCCAGGGGAGCACTGAAGCTTTCTTT
CDR3: CASSLAQGSTEAFF

D: TRBD1
J: TRBJ1-2
V: TRBV9
size: -
DNA: TGTGCCAGCAGCGTAGATGGCGGGACAGCTTTCAACTATGGCTACACCTTC
CDR3: CASSVDGGTAFNYGYTF

D: -
J: TRBJ2-7
V: TRBV5-1
size: -
DNA: TGCGCCAGCAGCTTGGCAGGGATGGGTAGCTCCTACGAGCAGTACTTC
CDR3: CASSLAGMGSSYEQYF

D: -
J: TRBJ2-1
V: TRBV24-1
size: -
DNA: TGTGCCACCAGTGATTCCGGGCGGGGTCACAATGAGCAGTTCTTC
CDR3: CATSDSGRGHNEQFF

D: TRBD1
J: TRBJ1-2
V: TRBV11-2
size: -
DNA: TGTGCCAGCAGCTTAGGCAGGGGGCGTTTATCAGCCTATGGCTACACCTTC
CDR3: CASSLGRGRLSAYGYTF

D: -
J: TRBJ1-1
V: TRBV5-1
size: -
DNA: TGCGCCAGCAGCTCCCCGCTAAACACTGAAGCTTTCTTT
CDR3: CASSSPLNTEAFF

D: TRBD1
J: TRBJ1-2
V: TRBV24-1
size: -
DNA: TGTGCCACCAGCCAGGGGACAGGGGGCGACTATGGCTACACCTTC
CDR3: CATSQGTGGDYGYTF

D: TRBD1
J: TRBJ2-3
V: TRBV6-4
size: -
DNA: TGTGCCAGCAGCGGACAGGGGGGCACAGATACGCAGTATTTT
CDR3: CASSGQGGTDTQYF

D: -
J: TRBJ2-1
V: TRBV6-5
size: -
DNA: TGTGCCAGCAGTTACTCCCTCGGCCAGGAGGGGTTCTTC
CDR3: CASSYSLGQEGFF

D: TRBD1
J: TRBJ1-5
V: TRBV10-2
size: -
DNA: TGCGCCAGCAGCGCGAACAGGGGGCATCAGCCCCAGCATTTT
CDR3: CASSANRGHQPQHF

D: TRBD1
J: TRBJ2-7
V: TRBV28
size: -
DNA: TGTGCCAGCATTAAGACAGGGAGCTCCTACGAGCAGTACTTC
CDR3: CASIKTGSSYEQYF

D: -
J: TRBJ2-4
V: TRBV4-2
size: -
DNA: TGTGCCAGCAGCCAACAGGTAGCCAAAAACATTCAGTACTTC
CDR3: CASSQQVAKNIQYF

D: TRBD2
J: TRBJ2-3
V: TRBV6-5
size: -
DNA: TGTGCCAGCAGTCAGCGGGGGGTTTGGGGAGATACGCAGTATTTT
CDR3: CASSQRGVWGDTQYF

D: TRBD2
J: TRBJ2-5
V: TRBV5-8
size: few
DNA: TGTGCCAGCAGCCCAGGACTAGCGGGGATGTACCAAGAGACCCAGTACTTC
CDR3: CASSPGLAGMYQETQYF

D: -
J: TRBJ1-2
V: TRBV4-3
size: -
DNA: TGCGCCAGCAGCCAAGATGGAGGGGATGGCTACACCTTC
CDR3: CASSQDGGDGYTF

D: -
J: TRBJ1-1
V: TRBV28
size: -
DNA: TGTGCCAGCAGTTTTTATGTGAACGGTGAAGCTTTCTTT
CDR3: CASSFYVNGEAFF

D: -
J: TRBJ2-2
V: TRBV14
size: -
DNA: TGTGCCAGCAGCCATCTCAGCCAGGGTTCGGCCGGGGAGCTGTTTTTT
CDR3: CASSHLSQGSAGELFF

D: -
J: TRBJ1-4
V: TRBV19
size: once
DNA: TGTGCCAGTACCCAGCGGCAGGGGACATATGAAAAACTGTTTTTT
CDR3: CASTQRQGTYEKLFF

D: TRBD1
J: TRBJ2-2
V: TRBV5-1
size: -
DNA: TGCGCCAGCAGCATAAATTCCGGGACAGGGAACACCGGGGAGCTGTTTTTT
CDR3: CASSINSGTGNTGELFF

D: -
J: TRBJ1-6
V: TRBV3-1/TRBV3-2
size: -
DNA: TGTGCCAGCAGCCAAGGGGGGGCTAGCGGGACACGAGGTTCACCCCTCCACTTT
CDR3: CASSQGGASGTRGSPLHF